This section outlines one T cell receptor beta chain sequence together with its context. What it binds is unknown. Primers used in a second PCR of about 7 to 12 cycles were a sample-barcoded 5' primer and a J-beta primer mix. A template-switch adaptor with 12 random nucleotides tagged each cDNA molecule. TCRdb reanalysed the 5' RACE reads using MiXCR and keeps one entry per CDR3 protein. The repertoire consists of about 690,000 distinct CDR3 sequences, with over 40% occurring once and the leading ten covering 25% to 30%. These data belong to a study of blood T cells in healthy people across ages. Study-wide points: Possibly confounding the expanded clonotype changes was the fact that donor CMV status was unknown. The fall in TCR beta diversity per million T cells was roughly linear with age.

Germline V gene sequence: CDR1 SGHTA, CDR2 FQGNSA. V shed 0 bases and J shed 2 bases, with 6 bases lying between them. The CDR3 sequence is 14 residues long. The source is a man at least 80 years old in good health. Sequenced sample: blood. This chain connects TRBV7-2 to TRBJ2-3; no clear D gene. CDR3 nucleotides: TGTGCCAGCAGCTTAGCACCCAACACAGATACGCAGTATTTT. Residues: CASSLAPNTDTQYF.